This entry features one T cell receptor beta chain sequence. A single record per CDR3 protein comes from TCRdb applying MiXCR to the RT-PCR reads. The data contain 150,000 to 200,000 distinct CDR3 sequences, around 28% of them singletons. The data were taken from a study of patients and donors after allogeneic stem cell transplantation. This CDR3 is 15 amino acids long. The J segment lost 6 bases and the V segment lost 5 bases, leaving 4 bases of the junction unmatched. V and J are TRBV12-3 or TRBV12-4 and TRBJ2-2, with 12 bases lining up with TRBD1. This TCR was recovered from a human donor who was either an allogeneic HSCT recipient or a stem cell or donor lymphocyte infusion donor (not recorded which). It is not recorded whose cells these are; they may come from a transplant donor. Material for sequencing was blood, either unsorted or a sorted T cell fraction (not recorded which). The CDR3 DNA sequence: TGTGCCAGCAGTACCGGGACAGGGGGCTCCGGGGAGCTGTTTTTT. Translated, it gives CASSTGTGGSGELFF.